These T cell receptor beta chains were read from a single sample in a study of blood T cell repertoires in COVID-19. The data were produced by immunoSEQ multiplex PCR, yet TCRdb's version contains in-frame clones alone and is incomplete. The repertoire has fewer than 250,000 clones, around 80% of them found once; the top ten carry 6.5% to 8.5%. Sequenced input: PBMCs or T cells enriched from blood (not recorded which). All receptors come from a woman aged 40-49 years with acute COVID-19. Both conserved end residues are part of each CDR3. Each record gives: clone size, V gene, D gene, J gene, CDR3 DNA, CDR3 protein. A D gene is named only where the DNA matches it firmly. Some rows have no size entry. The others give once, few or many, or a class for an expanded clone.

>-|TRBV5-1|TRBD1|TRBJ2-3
TGCGCCAGCAGCCTGACAGGGGGCTACGCTACGCAGTATTTT
CASSLTGGYATQYF
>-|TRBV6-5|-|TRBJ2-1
TGTGCCAGCTTATCAGTATGGGAGCAGTTCTTC
CASLSVWEQFF
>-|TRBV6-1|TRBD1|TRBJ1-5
TGTGCCAGCAGTGAAGCGGCGACAGGGGTTCAGCCCCAGCATTTT
CASSEAATGVQPQHF
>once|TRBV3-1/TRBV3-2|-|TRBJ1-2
TGTGCCAGCAGCCAAAGTTCAGACTATGGCTACACCTTC
CASSQSSDYGYTF
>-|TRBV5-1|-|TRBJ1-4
TGCGCCAGCAGCTATGGACAGAGTAATATCCCTAATGAAAAACTGTTTTTT
CASSYGQSNIPNEKLFF
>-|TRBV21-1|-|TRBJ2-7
TGTGCCAGCAGCAAATTCCTCCGACAGAACTACGAGCAGTACTTC
CASSKFLRQNYEQYF
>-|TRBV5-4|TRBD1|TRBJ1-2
TGTGCCAGCATCCTAAAACCCGGGACAGGGAATGGCTACACCTTC
CASILKPGTGNGYTF
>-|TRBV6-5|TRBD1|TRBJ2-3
TGTGCCAGCCCCCGAGAAAGGGGGCCTGCGGATACGCAGTATTTT
CASPRERGPADTQYF
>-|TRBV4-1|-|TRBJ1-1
TGCGCCAGCAGACAAGATCAGGCGGGGGGCTTTGTTGAAGCTTTCTTT
CASRQDQAGGFVEAFF
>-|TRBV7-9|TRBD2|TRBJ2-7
TGTGCCAGCAGCTTAGGTGGCGGGGGTGGAAACGAGCAGTACTTC
CASSLGGGGGNEQYF
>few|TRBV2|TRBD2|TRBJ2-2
TGTGCCAGCAGGGGACTAGCGGGAGGTTGGACCGGGGAGCTGTTTTTT
CASRGLAGGWTGELFF
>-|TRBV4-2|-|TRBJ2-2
TGTGCCAGCAGCCCCTTTGGCAACACCGGGGAGCTGTTTTTT
CASSPFGNTGELFF
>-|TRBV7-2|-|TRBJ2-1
TGTGCCAGCAGCTTAGTCGTGGGAGAGACCAATGAGCAGTTCTTC
CASSLVVGETNEQFF
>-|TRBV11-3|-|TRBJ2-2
TGTGCCACCCAGGGGTCCGGGGAGCTGTTTTTT
CATQGSGELFF